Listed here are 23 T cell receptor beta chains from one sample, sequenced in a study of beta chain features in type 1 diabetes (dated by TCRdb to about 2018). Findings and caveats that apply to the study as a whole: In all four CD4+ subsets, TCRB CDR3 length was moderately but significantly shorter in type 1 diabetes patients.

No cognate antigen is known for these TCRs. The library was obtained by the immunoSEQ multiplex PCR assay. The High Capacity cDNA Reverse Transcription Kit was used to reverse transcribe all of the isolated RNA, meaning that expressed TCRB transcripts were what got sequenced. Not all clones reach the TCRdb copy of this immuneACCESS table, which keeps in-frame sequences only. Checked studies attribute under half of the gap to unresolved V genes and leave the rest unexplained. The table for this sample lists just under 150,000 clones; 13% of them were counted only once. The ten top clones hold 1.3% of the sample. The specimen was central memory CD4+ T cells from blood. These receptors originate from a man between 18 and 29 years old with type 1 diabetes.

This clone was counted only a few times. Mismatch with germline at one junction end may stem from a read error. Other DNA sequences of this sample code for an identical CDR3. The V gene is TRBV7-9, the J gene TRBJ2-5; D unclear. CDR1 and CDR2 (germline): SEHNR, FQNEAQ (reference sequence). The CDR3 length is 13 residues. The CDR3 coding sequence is TGCGCCAGCAGCCCAGCTAGTTTGGAGACCCAGTACTTC. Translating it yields CASSPASLETQYF.

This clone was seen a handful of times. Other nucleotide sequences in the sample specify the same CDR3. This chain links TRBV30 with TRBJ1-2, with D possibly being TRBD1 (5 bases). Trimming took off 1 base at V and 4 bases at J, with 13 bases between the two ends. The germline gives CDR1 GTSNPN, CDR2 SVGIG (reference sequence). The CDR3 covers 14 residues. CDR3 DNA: TGTGCCTGGAGTGGGGGGGGATCCCTCTATGGCTACACCTTC. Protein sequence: CAWSGGGSLYGYTF.

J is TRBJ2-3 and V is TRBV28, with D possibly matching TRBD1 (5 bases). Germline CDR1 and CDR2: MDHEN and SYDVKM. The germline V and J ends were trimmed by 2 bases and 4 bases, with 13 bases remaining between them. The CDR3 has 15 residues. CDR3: CASSLPVQGADTQYF. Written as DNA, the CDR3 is TGTGCCAGCAGTTTACCCGTTCAGGGTGCAGATACGCAGTATTTT.

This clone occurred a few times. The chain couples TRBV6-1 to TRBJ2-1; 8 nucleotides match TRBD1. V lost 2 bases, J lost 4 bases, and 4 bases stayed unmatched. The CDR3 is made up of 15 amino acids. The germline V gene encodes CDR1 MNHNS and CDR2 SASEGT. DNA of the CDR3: TGTGCCAGCAGTGAATTACAGGGGGTATACAATGAGCAGTTCTTC. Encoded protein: CASSELQGVYNEQFF.

Here the CDR3 DNA reads TGTGCCAGCAGCTTTTCCATGAACACTGAAGCTTTCTTT. Translated: CASSFSMNTEAFF. The gene calls are TRBV14 and TRBJ1-1; D not certain. Germline lookup yields CDR1 SGHDN and CDR2 FVKESK. Deletions cut 5 bases from V and 0 bases from J, with 7 bases between. The CDR3 consists of 13 residues.

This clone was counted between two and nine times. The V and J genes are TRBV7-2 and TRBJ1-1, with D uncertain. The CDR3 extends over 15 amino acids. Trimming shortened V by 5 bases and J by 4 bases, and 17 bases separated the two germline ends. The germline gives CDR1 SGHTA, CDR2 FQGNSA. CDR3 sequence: CASSLGPPMRTEAFF. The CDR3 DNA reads TGTGCCAGCAGCCTAGGGCCCCCTATGCGCACTGAAGCTTTCTTT. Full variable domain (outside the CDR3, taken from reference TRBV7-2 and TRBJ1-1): GAGVSQSPSNKVTEKGKDVELRCDPISGHTALYWYRQSLGQGLEFLIYFQGNSAPDKSGLPSDRFSAERTGGSVSTLTIQRTQQEDSAVYLCASSLGPPMRTEAFFGQGTRLTVV.

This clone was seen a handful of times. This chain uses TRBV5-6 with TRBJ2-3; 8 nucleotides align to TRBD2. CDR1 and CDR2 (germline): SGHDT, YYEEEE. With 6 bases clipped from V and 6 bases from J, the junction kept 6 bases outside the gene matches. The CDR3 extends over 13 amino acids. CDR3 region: CASTGLVPDTQYF. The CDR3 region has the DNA TGTGCCAGCACGGGACTAGTTCCCGATACGCAGTATTTT.

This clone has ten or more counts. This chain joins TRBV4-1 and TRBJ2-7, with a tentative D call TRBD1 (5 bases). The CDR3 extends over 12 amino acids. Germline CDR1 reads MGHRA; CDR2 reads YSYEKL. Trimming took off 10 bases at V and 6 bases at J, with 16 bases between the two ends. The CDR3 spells CATAQVLGEQYF. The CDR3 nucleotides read TGCGCCACTGCACAGGTACTGGGCGAGCAGTACTTC.

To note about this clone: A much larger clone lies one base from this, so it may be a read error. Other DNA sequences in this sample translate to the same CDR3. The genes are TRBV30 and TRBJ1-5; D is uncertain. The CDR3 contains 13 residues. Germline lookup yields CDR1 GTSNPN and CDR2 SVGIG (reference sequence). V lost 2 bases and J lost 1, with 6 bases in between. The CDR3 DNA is TGTGCCTGGAGTATGGACAGCAATCAGCCCCAGCATTTT. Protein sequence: CAWSMDSNQPQHF.

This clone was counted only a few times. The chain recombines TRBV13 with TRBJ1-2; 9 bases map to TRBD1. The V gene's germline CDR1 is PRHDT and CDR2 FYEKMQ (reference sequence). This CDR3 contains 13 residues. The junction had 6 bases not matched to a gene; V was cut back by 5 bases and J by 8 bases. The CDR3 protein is CASSLSGTGGYTF. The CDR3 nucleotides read TGTGCCAGCAGCCTCTCAGGGACAGGGGGCTACACCTTC.

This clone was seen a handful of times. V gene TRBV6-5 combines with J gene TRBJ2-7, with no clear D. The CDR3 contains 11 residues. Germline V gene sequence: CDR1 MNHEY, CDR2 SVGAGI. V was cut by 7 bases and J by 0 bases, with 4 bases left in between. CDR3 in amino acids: CASMTSYEQYF. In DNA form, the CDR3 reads TGTGCCAGCATGACCTCCTACGAGCAGTACTTC.

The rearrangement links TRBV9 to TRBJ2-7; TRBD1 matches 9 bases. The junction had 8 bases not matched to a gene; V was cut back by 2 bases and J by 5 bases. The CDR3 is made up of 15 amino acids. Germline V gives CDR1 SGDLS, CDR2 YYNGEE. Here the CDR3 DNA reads TGTGCCAGCAGCGTCGAGACAGGGGGGCGAAACGAGCAGTACTTC. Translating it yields CASSVETGGRNEQYF.

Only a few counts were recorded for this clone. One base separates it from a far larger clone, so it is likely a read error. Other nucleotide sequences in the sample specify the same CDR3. DNA of the CDR3: TGTGCCTGGCGACCAGGGACAGTTAATGAAAAACTGTTTTTT. It specifies CAWRPGTVNEKLFF. V and J are TRBV30 and TRBJ1-4, with 7 bases lining up with TRBD1. The CDR3 loop spans 14 amino acids. The V segment lost 5 bases and the J segment 4 bases; nucleotides outside the gene matches: 7. The germline V gene has CDR1 GTSNPN and CDR2 SVGIG (reference sequence). The full variable domain, in which reference TRBV30 and TRBJ1-4 provide the parts outside the CDR3, is SQTIHQWPATLVQPVGSPLSLECTVEGTSNPNLYWYRQAAGRGLQLLFYSVGIGQISSEVPQNLSASRPQDRQFILSSKKLLLSDSGFYLCAWRPGTVNEKLFFGSGTQLSVL.

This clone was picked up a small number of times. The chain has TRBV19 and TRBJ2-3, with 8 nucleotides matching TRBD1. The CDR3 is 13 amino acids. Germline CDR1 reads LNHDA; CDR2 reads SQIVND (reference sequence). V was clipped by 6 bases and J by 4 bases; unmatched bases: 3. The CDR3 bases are TGTGCCAGTAGATCGGGACAGGCAGATACGCAGTATTTT. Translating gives CASRSGQADTQYF.

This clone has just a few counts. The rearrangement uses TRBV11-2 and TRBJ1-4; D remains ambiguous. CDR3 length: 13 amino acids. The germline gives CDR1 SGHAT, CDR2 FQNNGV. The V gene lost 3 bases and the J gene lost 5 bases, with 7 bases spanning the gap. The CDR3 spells CASSFSENEKLFF. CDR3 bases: TGTGCCAGCAGCTTCTCAGAAAATGAAAAACTGTTTTTT.

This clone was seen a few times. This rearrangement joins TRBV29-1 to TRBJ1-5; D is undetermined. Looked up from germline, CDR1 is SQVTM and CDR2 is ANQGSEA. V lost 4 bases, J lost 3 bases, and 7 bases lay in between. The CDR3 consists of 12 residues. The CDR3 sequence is CSVVGDNQPQHF. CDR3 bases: TGCAGCGTTGTCGGGGACAATCAGCCCCAGCATTTT.

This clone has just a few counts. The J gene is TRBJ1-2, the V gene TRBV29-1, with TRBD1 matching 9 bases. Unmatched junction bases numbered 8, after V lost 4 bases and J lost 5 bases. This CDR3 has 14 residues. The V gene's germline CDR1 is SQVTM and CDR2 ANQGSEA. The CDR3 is CSVATGGAGYGYTF. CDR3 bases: TGCAGCGTTGCCACAGGGGGCGCGGGGTATGGCTACACCTTC.

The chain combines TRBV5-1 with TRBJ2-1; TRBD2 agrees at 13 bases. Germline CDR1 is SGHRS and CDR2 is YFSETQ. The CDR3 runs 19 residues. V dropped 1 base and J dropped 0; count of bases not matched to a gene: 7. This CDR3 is CASSLLGLAGESSYNEQFF. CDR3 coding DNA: TGCGCCAGCAGCTTGTTAGGACTAGCGGGGGAGAGCTCCTACAATGAGCAGTTCTTC.

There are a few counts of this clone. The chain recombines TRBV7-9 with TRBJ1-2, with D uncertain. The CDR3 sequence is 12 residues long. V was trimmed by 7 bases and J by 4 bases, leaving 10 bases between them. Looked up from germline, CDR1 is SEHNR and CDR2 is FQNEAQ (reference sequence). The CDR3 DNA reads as TGTGCCAGCACCTCCGGGGTCTATGGCTACACCTTC. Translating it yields CASTSGVYGYTF.

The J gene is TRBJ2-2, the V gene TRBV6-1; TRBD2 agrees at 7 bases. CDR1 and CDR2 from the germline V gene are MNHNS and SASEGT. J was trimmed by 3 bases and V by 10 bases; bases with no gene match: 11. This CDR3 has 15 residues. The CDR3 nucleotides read TGTGCCACCCGCCTGGACGGGGGGTACACCGGGGAGCTGTTTTTT. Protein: CATRLDGGYTGELFF.

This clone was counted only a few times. The CDR3 sequence: CASSVAGVGSEQYF. CDR3 sequence (DNA): TGTGCCAGCAGCGTGGCAGGGGTAGGGTCCGAGCAGTACTTC. The rearrangement uses TRBV9 and TRBJ2-7; a weak D match, TRBD1 (6 bases). V lost 2 bases to trimming and J lost 6 bases, with 15 bases between them. CDR1 is SGDLS, CDR2 YYNGEE, per germline. The CDR3 extends over 14 amino acids.

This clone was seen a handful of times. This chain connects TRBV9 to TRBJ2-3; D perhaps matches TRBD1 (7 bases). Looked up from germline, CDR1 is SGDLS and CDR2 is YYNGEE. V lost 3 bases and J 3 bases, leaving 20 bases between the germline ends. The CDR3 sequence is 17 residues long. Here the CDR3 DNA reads TGTGCCAGCAGCGACCCCGAAAGGAGGGGGCGTACAGATACGCAGTATTTT. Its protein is CASSDPERRGRTDTQYF.

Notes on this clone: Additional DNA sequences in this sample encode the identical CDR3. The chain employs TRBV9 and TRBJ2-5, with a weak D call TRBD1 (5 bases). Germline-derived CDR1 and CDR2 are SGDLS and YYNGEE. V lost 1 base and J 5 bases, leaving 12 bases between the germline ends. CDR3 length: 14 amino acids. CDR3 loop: CASSVQGLGETQYF. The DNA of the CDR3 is TGTGCCAGCAGCGTACAGGGTTTGGGGGAGACCCAGTACTTC.